These 27 T cell receptor beta chains originate from one sample sequenced in a study of cytotoxic CD8 clonotypes in ibrutinib-treated CLL (dated by TCRdb to about 2021). To prepare the library, the immunoSEQ multiplex PCR assay was applied. Drawn from immuneACCESS, this table holds only the in-frame rearrangements with V and J called that TCRdb kept. Clones are partly lost; checked studies trace under half to an unresolved V gene and leave the rest unexplained. Present in this sample are 130,000 or so clones, 79% of which were seen just once. The ten largest account for about 13% of the sample. What the time point label conveys for this sample: approximately 11 months on ibrutinib. Source: PBMCs, taken after 12 months of ibrutinib treatment. These receptors were collected from a human donor with chronic lymphocytic leukemia.

The rearrangement links TRBV5-1 to TRBJ2-7; 10 positions match TRBD1. Trimming removed 4 bases from V and 7 bases from J; junction bases left unmatched: 20. The length of the CDR3 is 18 residues. Germline V gene lookup returns CDR1 SGHRS and CDR2 YFSETQ. DNA of the CDR3: TGCGCCAGCAGCCCACCGGGACAGGGGTCGCTTCCGAATACTGAGCAGTACTTC. As protein: CASSPPGQGSLPNTEQYF.

This clone was seen a handful of times. The V call is TRBV2, the J call TRBJ1-5; TRBD1 matches at 8 bases. This CDR3 comprises 13 residues. V trimming: 6 bases; J trimming: 6 bases; junction bases outside the gene matches: 4. Germline CDR1 and CDR2: SNHLY and FYNNEI. CDR3 nucleotides: TGTGCCAGCAGCGGACAGGGCTTTCAGCCCCAGCATTTT. This sequence encodes CASSGQGFQPQHF.

The genes are TRBV19 and TRBJ1-4; tentative D call: TRBD1 (6 bases). Germline-derived CDR1 and CDR2 are LNHDA and SQIVND (reference sequence). This CDR3 has 15 residues. The V and J ends lost 6 bases and 8 bases respectively, with 19 bases between them. Here the CDR3 reads CASSKGYRVDEKLFF. CDR3 nucleotide sequence: TGTGCCAGTAGCAAGGGGTACAGGGTAGACGAAAAACTGTTTTTT. The complete variable domain, with remaining parts taken from reference TRBV19 and TRBJ1-4, reads DGGITQSPKYLFRKEGQNVTLSCEQNLNHDAMYWYRQDPGQGLRLIYYSQIVNDFQKGDIAEGYSVSREKKESFPLTVTSAQKNPTAFYLCASSKGYRVDEKLFFGSGTQLSVL.

The genes are TRBV2 and TRBJ1-1; D ambiguous. Germline V gene data show CDR1 as SNHLY and CDR2 as FYNNEI. CDR3 size: 15 residues. V lost 8 bases to trimming and J lost 0 bases, with 16 bases between them. The chain's CDR3 is CASREGQLMNTEAFF. CDR3 coding DNA: TGTGCCAGCCGGGAGGGCCAACTTATGAACACTGAAGCTTTCTTT.

This chain joins TRBV20-1 and TRBJ1-1, with no clear D. Trimming took 3 bases from V and 1 from J, leaving 3 bases between them. The germline gives CDR1 DFQATT, CDR2 SNEGSKA (reference sequence). CDR3 size: 11 residues. The CDR3 DNA follows: TGCAGTGCTAGTGAGAACACTGAAGCTTTCTTT. Encoded protein: CSASENTEAFF.

The J gene is TRBJ2-1, the V gene TRBV5-5; TRBD2 matches 8 bases. Losses at the gene ends were 1 base for V and 4 bases for J; bases not matched to a gene: 7. The germline gives CDR1 SGHKS, CDR2 YYEKEE (reference sequence). The CDR3 consists of 16 residues. CDR3 bases: TGTGCCAGCAGCTTGTTACTAGCGGCCGTATACAATGAGCAGTTCTTC. This encodes CASSLLLAAVYNEQFF.

The chain is built from TRBV2 and TRBJ2-7, with TRBD1 as a possible D gene (6 bases). The V end lost 2 bases, the J end lost 3 bases, and 11 bases lay between the germline ends. The CDR3 totals 14 residues. CDR1 is SNHLY, CDR2 FYNNEI, per germline. The DNA of the CDR3 is TGTGCCAGCAGTGAAATGTACAGGGACTACGAGCAGTACTTC. Its translation: CASSEMYRDYEQYF.

The chain joins TRBV4-2 to TRBJ2-2; 11 positions agree with TRBD2. This CDR3 is 18 amino acids long. Germline V gene data show CDR1 as LGHNA and CDR2 as YNFKEQ. Trimming at V came to 0 bases and at J to 2 bases, leaving 5 bases not matched to a gene. In DNA, the CDR3 is TGTGCCAGCAGCCAAGAGTTACTAGCGGGAGCTAACACCGGGGAGCTGTTTTTT. Residues: CASSQELLAGANTGELFF.

The chain links TRBV9 to TRBJ2-3, with TRBD2 matching 11 bases. There are 17 residues in the CDR3. After removal of 4 bases from V and 3 bases from J, the junction contained 10 bases not matched to a gene. Germline values: CDR1 SGDLS, CDR2 YYNGEE. CDR3 amino acids: CASSPGTSGEGTDTQYF. CDR3 in DNA: TGTGCCAGCAGCCCAGGGACTAGCGGAGAGGGGACAGATACGCAGTATTTT.

The genes are TRBV27 and TRBJ2-1, with 8 bases aligning to TRBD1. Germline V gene lookup returns CDR1 MNHEY and CDR2 SMNVEV (reference sequence). The CDR3 has 15 residues. The V segment lost 0 bases and the J segment 7 bases; nucleotides outside the gene matches: 5. The CDR3: CASSLSQGARNEQFF. CDR3 bases: TGTGCCAGCAGTTTATCCCAGGGGGCGAGGAATGAGCAGTTCTTC.

In this sample, this clone turned up once. J is TRBJ2-7 and V is TRBV7-9; D gene ambiguous. Between the trimmed V and J ends, which lost 3 bases and 2 bases, there was a span of 5 bases. Germline V gene sequence: CDR1 SEHNR, CDR2 FQNEAQ (reference sequence). This CDR3 is built from 12 residues. The CDR3 spells CASSFVPYEQYF. CDR3 in DNA: TGTGCCAGCAGCTTTGTCCCCTACGAGCAGTACTTC.

This clone has only one observation. The chain joins TRBV11-1 to TRBJ2-6, with TRBD2 as a possible D gene (6 bases). The germline gives CDR1 SGHAT, CDR2 FQDESV (reference sequence). With 5 bases removed from V and 2 bases from J, the gap between germline ends came to 19 bases. The CDR3 runs to 18 residues. In nucleotides, the CDR3 is TGTGCCAGCAGCCAAGGAGGGCGGTATTTTGCTGGGGCCAACGTCCTGACTTTC. The encoded protein is CASSQGGRYFAGANVLTF.

This clone was observed a single time. The rearrangement uses TRBV27 and TRBJ2-7; the match to TRBD1 covers 9 bases. Trimming removed 4 bases from V and 5 bases from J; junction bases left unmatched: 6. CDR3 size: 14 residues. CDR1 and CDR2 (germline): MNHEY, SMNVEV (reference sequence). The CDR3 sequence is CASSSGTGINEQYF. The CDR3 region has the DNA TGTGCCAGCAGTTCCGGGACAGGGATAAACGAGCAGTACTTC.

This sequence joins TRBV15 and TRBJ2-7; D is unresolved. Trimming shortened V by 2 bases and J by 6 bases, and 11 bases separated the two germline ends. CDR3 size: 13 residues. Germline V gene data show CDR1 as LNHNV and CDR2 as YYDKDF (reference sequence). The CDR3 region is CATSRPRSSEQYF. The CDR3 bases are TGTGCCACCAGCAGACCCAGGAGCAGCGAGCAGTACTTC.

This clone came up a few times. V usage is TRBV6-1 and J usage is TRBJ1-2; TRBD1 might be the D (5 bases). The CDR3 sequence is 15 residues long. V lost 1 base and J 2 bases, leaving 11 bases between the germline ends. In germline, CDR1 is MNHNS, CDR2 SASEGT. The CDR3 sequence: CASSEGFQGNYGYTF. CDR3 DNA sequence: TGTGCCAGCAGTGAAGGTTTTCAGGGAAACTATGGCTACACCTTC.

The chain is built from TRBV19 and TRBJ2-2, with D perhaps TRBD2 (5 bases). The CDR3 is 15 residues long. Between the trimmed V and J ends, which lost 7 bases and 5 bases, there was a span of 17 bases. Germline lookup yields CDR1 LNHDA and CDR2 SQIVND (reference sequence). CDR3: CASTVRGTFTGELFF. CDR3 DNA: TGTGCCAGTACCGTTCGGGGTACATTTACCGGGGAGCTGTTTTTT.

This chain uses TRBV11-3 with TRBJ1-1; no clear D. The CDR3 is made up of 11 amino acids. Germline V gives CDR1 SGHNT, CDR2 YENEEA. V lost 5 bases and J 4 bases, leaving 5 bases between the germline ends. In DNA, the CDR3 is TGTGCCAGCAGCGTCCTCACTGAAGCTTTCTTT. This codes for CASSVLTEAFF.

The chain employs TRBV11-2 and TRBJ2-7, with TRBD2 identical over 12 bases. The CDR3 length is 15 residues. Unmatched junction bases numbered 6, after V lost 5 bases and J lost 4 bases. Germline V gene sequence: CDR1 SGHAT, CDR2 FQNNGV. In DNA form, the CDR3 reads TGTGCCAGCAGCCTATCGACTAGCGGGAGTTACGAGCAGTACTTC. It specifies CASSLSTSGSYEQYF.

A word on this clone: This may come from a read error, since a much larger clone is one base off. The V gene is TRBV28, the J gene TRBJ1-1, with D possibly TRBD1 on 5 matching bases. Germline CDR1 and CDR2: MDHEN and SYDVKM. This CDR3 has 13 residues. V shed 2 bases and J shed 1 base, with 5 bases lying between them. The CDR3 loop is CASSLTGNTEAFF. CDR3 nucleotides: TGTGCCAGCAGTTTAACAGGGAACACTGAAGCTTTCTTT.

The genes are TRBV19 and TRBJ1-1; weak D call: TRBD1 (6 bases). The CDR3 totals 13 residues. CDR1 is LNHDA, CDR2 SQIVND, per germline (reference sequence). The V gene lost 5 bases and the J gene lost 4 bases, with 11 bases spanning the gap. The CDR3 loop is CASSLQGGTEAFF. CDR3 DNA sequence: TGTGCCAGTAGTTTACAGGGTGGCACTGAAGCTTTCTTT. Complete variable domain (other parts from reference TRBV19 and TRBJ1-1): DGGITQSPKYLFRKEGQNVTLSCEQNLNHDAMYWYRQDPGQGLRLIYYSQIVNDFQKGDIAEGYSVSREKKESFPLTVTSAQKNPTAFYLCASSLQGGTEAFFGQGTRLTVV.

This clone was counted a few times. The rearrangement links TRBV27 to TRBJ2-2; D uncertain. This CDR3 contains 15 residues. V lost 6 bases and J lost 6, with 17 bases in between. Germline V gene lookup returns CDR1 MNHEY and CDR2 SMNVEV (reference sequence). This CDR3 reads CASRWVGRRAGELFF. The CDR3 nucleotides are TGTGCCAGCAGATGGGTCGGTAGGCGTGCCGGGGAGCTGTTTTTT.

The genes are TRBV7-3 and TRBJ2-1; TRBD2 is a possible D gene (6 bases). This CDR3 has 17 amino acids. CDR1 and CDR2 (germline): SGHTA, FQGTGA. V was clipped by 1 base and J by 6 bases, with 19 bases between them. CDR3 loop: CASSLMSRAGPANEQFF. CDR3 nucleotide sequence: TGTGCCAGCAGCTTAATGTCTCGGGCGGGACCAGCCAATGAGCAGTTCTTC.

The V and J genes are TRBV7-2 and TRBJ2-3, with TRBD2 matching 10 bases. J lost 4 bases, V lost 1 base, and 5 bases had no gene match. The CDR3 runs 16 residues. Per the germline V gene, CDR1 is SGHTA and CDR2 is FQGNSA. The CDR3 reads CASSLGPSGSSDTQYF. The DNA for the CDR3 is TGTGCCAGCAGCTTAGGCCCTAGCGGGAGTTCAGATACGCAGTATTTT.

The V and J genes are TRBV27 and TRBJ2-3; 10 bases are shared with TRBD2. Germline V gene data show CDR1 as MNHEY and CDR2 as SMNVEV (reference sequence). This CDR3 region has 16 residues. V dropped 3 bases and J dropped 3; count of bases not matched to a gene: 6. The CDR3 sequence: CASSFYSGRFTDTQYF. CDR3 coding DNA: TGTGCCAGCAGTTTTTATAGCGGGAGGTTTACAGATACGCAGTATTTT.

The gene calls are TRBV28 and TRBJ1-1; D is undetermined. The germline CDR1 and CDR2 sequences are MDHEN and SYDVKM. This CDR3 has 11 amino acids. Trimming shortened V by 2 bases and J by 7 bases, and 5 bases separated the two germline ends. DNA for the CDR3: TGTGCCAGCAGTTTAGAACGTGAAGCTTTCTTT. Its translation: CASSLEREAFF.

The chain couples TRBV30 to TRBJ2-7, with D tentatively TRBD1 or TRBD2 (5 bases each). The CDR3 extends over 11 amino acids. V was shortened by 2 bases and J by 9 bases, with 11 bases between the two germline ends. CDR1 is GTSNPN, CDR2 SVGIG, per germline (reference sequence). Here the CDR3 DNA reads TGTGCCTGGAGTAAGACCGGGACGCAGTACTTC. Its translation is CAWSKTGTQYF.

The chain combines TRBV9 with TRBJ1-2; 10 bases map to TRBD1. The J segment lost 4 bases and the V segment lost 4 bases, leaving 4 bases of the junction unmatched. This CDR3 spans 14 amino acids. The germline gives CDR1 SGDLS, CDR2 YYNGEE. The DNA of the CDR3 is TGTGCCAGCAGCTCGGGACAGGGGAGCTATGGCTACACCTTC. It specifies CASSSGQGSYGYTF.